There are many counts of the clone carrying this TCR beta chain. Its antigen remains unidentified. The data belong to a study of T cells in Graves' hyperthyroidism and ophthalmopathy. Study-level findings and limits: Classification by a 13 V-J model distinguished ophthalmopathy from stable hyperthyroidism.

The CDR3 regions of TCR beta were amplified from RNA transcripts. HTBI primers were the set used in a first-round RT-PCR of the TCR CDR3. Each CDR3 protein is one row after TCRdb ran MiXCR on the multiplex PCR reads. The table has about 500,000 distinct CDR3 sequences, around 14% seen once. CDR1 ENHRY and CDR2 SYGVKD come from the germline V gene. The CDR3 is made up of 13 amino acids. Trimming cost V 3 bases and J 5 bases, with 9 bases left between them. The chain carries TRBV10-3 and TRBJ2-3, with no clear D. The receptor was derived from a young woman with Graves' hyperthyroidism. Sequenced input: blood. The CDR3 coding sequence is TGTGCCATCAGTGAAGAACCGGGAGATACGCAGTATTTT. It translates to CAISEEPGDTQYF.